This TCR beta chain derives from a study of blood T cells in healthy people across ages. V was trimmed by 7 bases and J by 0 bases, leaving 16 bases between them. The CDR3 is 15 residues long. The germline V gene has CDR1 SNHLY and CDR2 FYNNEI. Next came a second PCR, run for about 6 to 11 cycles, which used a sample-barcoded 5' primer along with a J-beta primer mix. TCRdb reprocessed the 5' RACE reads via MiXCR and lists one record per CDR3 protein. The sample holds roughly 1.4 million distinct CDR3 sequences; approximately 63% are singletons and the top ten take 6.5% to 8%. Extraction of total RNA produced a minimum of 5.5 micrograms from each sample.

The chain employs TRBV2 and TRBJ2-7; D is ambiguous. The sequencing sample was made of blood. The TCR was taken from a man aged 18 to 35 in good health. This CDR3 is CASNPKARSSYEQYF. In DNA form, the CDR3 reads TGTGCCAGCAACCCGAAAGCGAGGAGCTCCTACGAGCAGTACTTC.